These 11 T cell receptor beta chains originate from one sample sequenced in a study of blood T cell repertoires in COVID-19. Repertoires were generated with immunoSEQ multiplex PCR, while TCRdb's copy carries only in-frame clones and drops some. The sample lists about 100,000 clones, roughly 80% occurring once. Material for sequencing was peripheral blood. The receptor source for this set is a man aged 65 to 85 with active or convalescent COVID-19.

This clone was recorded at least ten times. The J gene is TRBJ2-7, the V gene TRBV19; 7 nucleotides align to TRBD1. Trimming took 5 bases from V and 0 from J; bases not matched to a gene: 7. This CDR3 spans 15 amino acids. Germline V gene lookup returns CDR1 LNHDA and CDR2 SQIVND (reference sequence). For the CDR3, the DNA is TGTGCCAGTAGTCCGATGGACAGGTCCTCCTACGAGCAGTACTTC. Protein product: CASSPMDRSSYEQYF.

The chain carries TRBV18 and TRBJ2-3; the match to TRBD1 covers 7 bases. Germline trimming cut 0 bases from V and 0 bases from J; bases unmatched to any gene: 15. The CDR3 totals 20 residues. Germline V gene sequence: CDR1 KGHSH, CDR2 LQKENI. The CDR3 DNA reads as TGTGCCAGCTCACCACCGGGACAGCTGGCCCAACACGATAGCACAGATACGCAGTATTTT. Its protein is CASSPPGQLAQHDSTDTQYF.

The chain recombines TRBV6-5 with TRBJ1-3; no firm D call. The CDR3 covers 14 residues. Germline V gene data show CDR1 as MNHEY and CDR2 as SVGAGI. V was shortened by 4 bases and J by 3 bases, with 10 bases between the two germline ends. The CDR3 DNA sequence: TGTGCCAGCAGTTTCTCAAGGAGTGGAAACACCATATATTTT. Translating gives CASSFSRSGNTIYF.

With regard to this clone: Other DNA sequences of this sample code for an identical CDR3. V is TRBV18 and J is TRBJ1-1, with a possible D match to TRBD1 (6 bases). Germline CDR1 KGHSH, CDR2 LQKENI. V dropped 6 bases and J dropped 2 bases, with 10 bases sitting between them. The CDR3 length is 13 residues. CDR3 loop: CASSLQGNTEAFF. The CDR3 nucleotides read TGTGCCAGCTCTCTACAGGGAAACACTGAAGCTTTCTTT.

About this clone itself: At one end, the junction sequence differs from germline, possibly due to a read error. The genes are TRBV7-7 and TRBJ2-5, with D perhaps matching TRBD2 (6 bases). The CDR3 has 15 amino acids. From germline, CDR1 is SSHAT and CDR2 FNYEAQ (reference sequence). DNA for the CDR3: TGTGCTAGCAGCCGGGACTGGGGGTACCAAGAGACCCAGTACTTC. Its translation is CASSRDWGYQETQYF.

The chain carries TRBV28 and TRBJ2-1; 9 bases are a match to TRBD2. V lost 2 bases and J lost 6; bases outside the gene matches: 8. CDR3 length: 16 amino acids. Germline CDR1 MDHEN, CDR2 SYDVKM. The CDR3 nucleotides are TGTGCCAGCAGTTTAGCGGGAGGGCCGAAGGGCAATGAGCAGTTCTTC. Amino acids: CASSLAGGPKGNEQFF.

This clone was detected once. V is TRBV5-1 and J is TRBJ2-5, with a weak D call TRBD1 (6 bases). This CDR3 is built from 17 residues. The V gene's germline CDR1 is SGHRS and CDR2 YFSETQ. Trimming cost V 5 bases and J 4 bases, with 24 bases left between them. The CDR3 DNA follows: TGCGCCAGCAGTTTAGGTCTTGATAACAGGGCGGGAGAGACCCAGTACTTC. Its protein product is CASSLGLDNRAGETQYF.

This clone was picked up a small number of times. This rearrangement joins TRBV6-5 to TRBJ1-2; 7 bases are a match to TRBD1. The ends lost 6 bases at V and 0 bases at J; junction bases unmatched: 4. The CDR3 runs to 14 residues. CDR1 is MNHEY, CDR2 SVGAGI, per germline. The CDR3 sequence is CASRPTGSNYGYTF. CDR3 coding DNA: TGTGCCAGCAGGCCGACAGGGTCTAACTATGGCTACACCTTC.

This clone was found a few times. The chain couples TRBV5-1 to TRBJ1-4, with TRBD1 as a possible D gene (5 bases). The V and J ends lost 0 bases and 7 bases respectively, with 10 bases between them. CDR1 SGHRS and CDR2 YFSETQ come from the germline V gene. The CDR3 has 14 residues. For the CDR3, the DNA is TGCGCCAGCAGCTTGGAGGGGATCGGTGAAAAACTGTTTTTT. It codes for CASSLEGIGEKLFF.

This rearrangement joins TRBV27 to TRBJ2-7; 11 bases line up with TRBD2. The junction had 9 bases not matched to a gene; V was cut back by 5 bases and J by 0 bases. CDR1 is MNHEY, CDR2 SMNVEV, per germline (reference sequence). This CDR3 comprises 17 residues. CDR3 in DNA: TGTGCCAGCAGTCGTCGCAGCGGGACTAGCGGCTCCTACGAGCAGTACTTC. Translation: CASSRRSGTSGSYEQYF.

The chain has TRBV7-2 and TRBJ1-2; maybe TRBD1 (5 bases). The V gene's germline CDR1 is SGHTA and CDR2 FQGNSA. The CDR3 length is 15 residues. V lost 2 bases and J 5 bases, leaving 15 bases between the germline ends. The DNA of the CDR3 is TGTGCCAGCAGCTTATTAGGGCAGGGAGGTTATGGCTACACCTTC. It encodes CASSLLGQGGYGYTF. The entire variable domain, with the rest obtained from reference TRBV7-2 and TRBJ1-2, is as follows: GAGVSQSPSNKVTEKGKDVELRCDPISGHTALYWYRQSLGQGLEFLIYFQGNSAPDKSGLPSDRFSAERTGGSVSTLTIQRTQQEDSAVYLCASSLLGQGGYGYTFGSGTRLTVV.